This T cell receptor (beta chain) was profiled in a study of blood T cells in healthy people across ages. Germline values: CDR1 SGDLS, CDR2 YYNGEE. CDR3 length: 14 residues. Alongside a J-beta primer mix, a sample-barcoded 5' primer served in a second PCR lasting roughly 7 to 11 cycles. TCRdb analysed the 5' RACE reads with MiXCR anew, one entry per CDR3 protein. The table shows around 800,000 distinct CDR3 sequences, with around 25% occurring only once. This clonotype was picked up a small number of times. A much larger clone differs from this one at a single base, so this may be a read error. Every donor contributed around 10 milliliters of peripheral blood by blood draw. This sample also belongs to another study, concerning T cells of mothers and their children.

This sequence was found in a boy between 10 and 17 years old in good health. The chain uses TRBV9 and TRBJ1-6; TRBD1 agrees at 9 bases. Material: blood. DNA of the CDR3: TGTGCCAGCAGCTATGGGACAGGGAATTCACTCCTCCACTTT. Protein product: CASSYGTGNSLLHF.